Listed here are 2 T cell receptor beta chains from one sample, sequenced in a study of preoperative IRX-2 immunotherapy in early breast cancer. Clones were read by immunoSEQ multiplex PCR, and TCRdb kept only the in-frame ones, dropping some. Of roughly 5,300 clones in the sample, 73% were seen once. Treatment noted: preoperative locoregional IRX-2 cytokine immunotherapy. Sequences were derived from tumor tissue, sampled before IRX-2 immunotherapy. The receptors here all came from a human donor with breast cancer.

Relative to its sample, this clone is medium-sized. This chain connects TRBV11-3 to TRBJ2-1; 14 bases map to TRBD2. This CDR3 comprises 14 residues. Trimming took 6 bases from V and 8 from J; bases not matched to a gene: 3. CDR1 is SGHNT and CDR2 is YENEEA in the germline V gene. The CDR3 loop is CASRGLAGAHEQFF. The CDR3 DNA sequence: TGTGCCAGCAGGGGACTAGCGGGAGCCCATGAGCAGTTCTTC.

The count of this clone is one. V gene TRBV11-3 combines with J gene TRBJ2-7, with D possibly being TRBD1 (6 bases). With 5 bases removed from V and 3 bases from J, the gap between germline ends came to 17 bases. Looked up from germline, CDR1 is SGHNT and CDR2 is YENEEA. This CDR3 is built from 15 residues. Here the CDR3 DNA reads TGTGCCAGCAGCCCGGAGGACAGCTACCTCTACGAGCAGTACTTC. This sequence encodes CASSPEDSYLYEQYF.